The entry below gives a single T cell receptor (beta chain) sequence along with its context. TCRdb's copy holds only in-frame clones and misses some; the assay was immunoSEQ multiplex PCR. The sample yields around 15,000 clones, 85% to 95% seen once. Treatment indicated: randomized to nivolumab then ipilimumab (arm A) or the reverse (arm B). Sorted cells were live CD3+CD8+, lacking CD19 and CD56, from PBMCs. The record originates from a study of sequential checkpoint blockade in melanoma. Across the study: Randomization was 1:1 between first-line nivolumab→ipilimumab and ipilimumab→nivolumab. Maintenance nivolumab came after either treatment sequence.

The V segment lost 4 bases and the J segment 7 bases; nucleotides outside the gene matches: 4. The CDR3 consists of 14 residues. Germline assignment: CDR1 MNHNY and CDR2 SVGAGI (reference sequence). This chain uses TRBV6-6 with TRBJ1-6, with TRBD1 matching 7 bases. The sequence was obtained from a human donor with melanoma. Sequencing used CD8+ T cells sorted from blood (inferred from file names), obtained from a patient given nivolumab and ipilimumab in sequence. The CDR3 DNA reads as TGTGCCAGCAGTTTCCAAGGGGGCAATTCACCCCTCCACTTT. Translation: CASSFQGGNSPLHF.